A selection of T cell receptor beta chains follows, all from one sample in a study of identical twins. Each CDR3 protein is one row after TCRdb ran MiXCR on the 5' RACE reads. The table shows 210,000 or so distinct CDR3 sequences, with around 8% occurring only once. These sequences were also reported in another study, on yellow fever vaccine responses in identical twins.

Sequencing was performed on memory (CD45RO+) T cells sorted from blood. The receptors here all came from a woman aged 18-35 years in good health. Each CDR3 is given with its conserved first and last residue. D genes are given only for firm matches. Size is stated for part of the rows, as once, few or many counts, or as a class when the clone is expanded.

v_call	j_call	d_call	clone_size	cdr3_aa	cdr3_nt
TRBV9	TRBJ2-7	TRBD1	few	CASSVMDRGSYEQYF	TGTGCCAGCAGCGTAATGGACAGGGGATCCTACGAGCAGTACTTC
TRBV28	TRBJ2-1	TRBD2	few	CASSLVSGISSEQFF	TGTGCCAGCAGTTTAGTTAGCGGGATCTCTAGTGAGCAGTTCTTC
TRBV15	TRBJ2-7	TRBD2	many	CATSREVGKLAPSGSVDF	TGTGCCACCAGCAGAGAAGTGGGCAAGCTGGCTCCTAGCGGGAGTGTAGACTTC
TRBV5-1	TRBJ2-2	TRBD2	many	CASSPTSNTGELFF	TGCGCCAGCAGCCCGACTAGCAACACCGGGGAGCTGTTTTTT
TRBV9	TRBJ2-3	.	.	CASSVGPGADTQYF	TGTGCCAGCAGCGTAGGGCCGGGTGCAGATACGCAGTATTTT
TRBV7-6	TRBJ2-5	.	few	CASSQNSLGGETQYF	TGTGCCAGCAGTCAAAACTCCCTGGGTGGGGAGACCCAGTACTTC
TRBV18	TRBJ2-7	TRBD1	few	CASSRTRDRAAYEQYF	TGTGCCAGCTCACGTACCCGGGACAGGGCTGCCTACGAGCAGTACTTC
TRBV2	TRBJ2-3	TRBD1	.	CASRTTGNTQYF	TGTGCCAGCAGGACGACAGGGAATACGCAGTATTTT
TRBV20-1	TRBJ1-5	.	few	CSATGGWDENQPQHF	TGCAGTGCTACGGGGGGATGGGATGAGAATCAGCCCCAGCATTTT
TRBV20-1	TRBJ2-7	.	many	CSARVTGFYEQYF	TGCAGTGCTAGAGTCACTGGATTCTACGAGCAGTACTTC
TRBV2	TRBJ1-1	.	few	CASSPQVTEAFF	TGTGCCAGCAGTCCCCAAGTGACTGAAGCTTTCTTT
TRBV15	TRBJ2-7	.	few	CATSRLASGPPYEQYF	TGTGCCACCAGCAGATTGGCGTCAGGGCCTCCCTACGAGCAGTACTTC
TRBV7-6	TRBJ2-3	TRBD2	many	CASPQRGGTDTQYF	TGTGCCAGTCCCCAGCGGGGGGGCACAGATACGCAGTATTTT
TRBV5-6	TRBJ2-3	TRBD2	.	CASSSRLAGSRGGTQYF	TGTGCCAGCAGCTCGCGTCTAGCGGGATCAAGGGGGGGTACGCAGTATTTT
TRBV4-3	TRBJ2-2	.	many	CASSQVQVGAGELFF	TGCGCCAGCAGCCAAGTTCAGGTCGGGGCCGGGGAGCTGTTTTTT
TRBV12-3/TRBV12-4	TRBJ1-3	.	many	CASSTGSGNTIYF	TGCGCCAGCAGTACGGGCTCTGGAAACACCATATATTTT
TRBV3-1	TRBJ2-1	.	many	CASSFLRRQAKNEQFF	TGTGCCAGCAGTTTCCTCCGTCGACAGGCGAAGAATGAGCAGTTCTTC
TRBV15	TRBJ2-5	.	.	CATSGGQETQYF	TGTGCCACCAGCGGGGGCCAAGAGACCCAGTACTTC
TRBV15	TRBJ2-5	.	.	CATSPTPRGGETQYF	TGTGCCACCAGTCCCACCCCCAGGGGAGGGGAGACCCAGTACTTC
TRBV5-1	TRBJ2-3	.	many	CASGLGHLTDTQYF	TGCGCCAGCGGGCTCGGGCACCTAACAGATACGCAGTATTTT
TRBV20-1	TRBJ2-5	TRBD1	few	CSATGTDLETQYF	TGCAGTGCTACCGGGACAGACTTAGAGACCCAGTACTTC
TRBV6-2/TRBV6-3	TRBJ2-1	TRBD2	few	CASSSPGQGTSGRIFSYNEQFF	TGTGCCAGCAGTTCGCCGGGACAGGGCACTAGCGGGAGGATTTTCTCCTACAATGAGCAGTTCTTC
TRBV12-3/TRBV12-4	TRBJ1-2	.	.	CASSFGGVGYTF	TGTGCCAGCAGTTTTGGGGGAGTGGGCTACACCTTC
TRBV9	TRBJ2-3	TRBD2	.	CASSEGLAGGSDTQYF	TGTGCCAGCAGCGAGGGACTAGCGGGGGGCAGTGATACGCAGTATTTT
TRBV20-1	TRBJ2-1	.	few	CSALSLANNEQFF	TGCAGTGCTTTAAGTCTAGCGAACAATGAGCAGTTCTTC
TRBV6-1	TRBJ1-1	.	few	CASTRTANTEAFF	TGTGCCAGCACTAGGACAGCGAACACTGAAGCTTTCTTT
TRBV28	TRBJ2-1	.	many	CASSLQVTSNEQFF	TGTGCCAGCAGTTTACAGGTGACCAGCAATGAGCAGTTCTTC
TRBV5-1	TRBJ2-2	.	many	CASSRTAGELFF	TGCGCCAGCAGCAGGACTGCTGGGGAGCTGTTTTTT
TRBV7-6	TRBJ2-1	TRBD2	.	CASSLAPSGSSYNEQFF	TGTGCCAGCAGCTTAGCCCCAAGCGGGAGCTCCTACAATGAGCAGTTCTTC
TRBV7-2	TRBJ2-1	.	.	CASSLLQGTYNEQFF	TGTGCCAGCAGCTTATTACAGGGAACCTACAATGAGCAGTTCTTC
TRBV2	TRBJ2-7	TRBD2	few	CASSVRTSGYEQYF	TGTGCCAGCAGTGTTCGAACTAGCGGTTACGAGCAGTACTTC
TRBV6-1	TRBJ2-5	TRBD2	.	CASSRSGGDGTQYF	TGTGCCAGCAGCCGTAGCGGGGGAGATGGGACCCAGTACTTC
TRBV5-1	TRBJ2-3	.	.	CASSSLSGTSTDTQYF	TGCGCCAGCAGCTCCCTTTCGGGGACCAGCACAGATACGCAGTATTTT
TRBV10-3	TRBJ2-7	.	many	CAISERGHSYEQYF	TGTGCCATCAGTGAGCGGGGGCACTCCTACGAGCAGTACTTC
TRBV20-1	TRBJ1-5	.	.	CSARPKGKQPQHF	TGCAGTGCTAGACCTAAAGGCAAACAGCCCCAGCATTTT
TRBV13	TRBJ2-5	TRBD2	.	CASSLGRGGRETQYF	TGTGCCAGCAGCTTAGGCCGAGGCGGGAGAGAGACCCAGTACTTC
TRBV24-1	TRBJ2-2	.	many	CATSERESAGELFF	TGTGCCACCAGTGAACGGGAATCCGCCGGGGAGCTGTTTTTT
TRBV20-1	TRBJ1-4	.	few	CSARDSATNEKLFF	TGCAGTGCACGTGACAGTGCAACTAATGAAAAACTGTTTTTT
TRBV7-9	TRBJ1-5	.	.	CASSSTRTPYQPQHF	TGTGCCAGCAGCTCAACACGGACACCCTATCAGCCCCAGCATTTT
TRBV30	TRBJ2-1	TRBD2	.	CAWSSPGTRGEQFF	TGTGCCTGGAGCAGTCCCGGGACTAGGGGGGAGCAGTTCTTC
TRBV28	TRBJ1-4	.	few	CASKAGPTNEKLFF	TGTGCCAGCAAGGCCGGCCCAACTAATGAAAAACTGTTTTTT
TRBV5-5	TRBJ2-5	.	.	CASSLTGTQETQYF	TGTGCCAGCAGCTTGACCGGGACGCAAGAGACCCAGTACTTC
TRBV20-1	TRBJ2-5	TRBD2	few	CSARGSGTSQETQYF	TGCAGTGCTAGAGGATCGGGGACTAGCCAAGAGACCCAGTACTTC
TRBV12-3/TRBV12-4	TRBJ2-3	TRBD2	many	CASSRLAGGRDTQYF	TGTGCCAGCAGTCGACTAGCGGGGGGCCGGGATACGCAGTATTTT
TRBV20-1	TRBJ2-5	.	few	CSAREGGTQETQYF	TGCAGTGCTAGAGAGGGCGGGACTCAAGAGACCCAGTACTTC
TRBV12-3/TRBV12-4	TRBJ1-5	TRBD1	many	CASSRTGGNQPQHF	TGTGCCAGCAGCCGGACAGGGGGGAATCAGCCCCAGCATTTT